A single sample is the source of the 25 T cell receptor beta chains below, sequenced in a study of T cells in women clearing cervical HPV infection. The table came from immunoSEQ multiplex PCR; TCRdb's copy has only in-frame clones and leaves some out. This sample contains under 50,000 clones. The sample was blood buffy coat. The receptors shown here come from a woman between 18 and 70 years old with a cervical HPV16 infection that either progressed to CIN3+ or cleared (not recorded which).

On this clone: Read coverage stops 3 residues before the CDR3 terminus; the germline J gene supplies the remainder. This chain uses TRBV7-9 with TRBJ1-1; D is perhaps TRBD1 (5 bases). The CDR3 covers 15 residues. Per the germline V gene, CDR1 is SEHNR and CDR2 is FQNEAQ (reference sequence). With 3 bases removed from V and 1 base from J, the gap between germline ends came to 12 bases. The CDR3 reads CASSLGGLGNTEAFF. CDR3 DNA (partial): TGTGCCAGCAGCTTGGGGGGGTTAGGGAACACTGAA.

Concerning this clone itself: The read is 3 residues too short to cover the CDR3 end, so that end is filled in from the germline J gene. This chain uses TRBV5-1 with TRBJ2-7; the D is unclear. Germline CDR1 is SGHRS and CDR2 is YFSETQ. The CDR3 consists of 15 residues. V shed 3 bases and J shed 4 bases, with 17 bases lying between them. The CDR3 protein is CASSSAASNSYEQYF. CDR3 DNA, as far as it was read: TGCGCCAGCAGCTCGGCGGCATCCAATAGTTACGAG.

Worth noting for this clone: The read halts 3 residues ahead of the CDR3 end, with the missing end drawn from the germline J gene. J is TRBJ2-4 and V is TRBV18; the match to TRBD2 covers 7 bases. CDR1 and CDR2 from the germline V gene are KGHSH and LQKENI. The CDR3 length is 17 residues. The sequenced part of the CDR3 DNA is TGTGCCAGCTCACCACCGGAGGGGCAGTTTGGGGACTATGGT. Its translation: CASSPPEGQFGDYG. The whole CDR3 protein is CASSPPEGQFGDYGQYF.

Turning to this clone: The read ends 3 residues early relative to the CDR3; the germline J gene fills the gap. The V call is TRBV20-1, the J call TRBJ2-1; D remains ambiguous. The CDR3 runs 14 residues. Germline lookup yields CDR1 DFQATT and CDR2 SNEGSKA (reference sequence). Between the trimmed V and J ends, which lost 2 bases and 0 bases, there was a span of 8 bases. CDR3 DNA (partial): TGCAGTGCTAGAAAACTGATCTCCTACAATGAG. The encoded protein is CSARKLISYNE. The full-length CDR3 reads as CSARKLISYNEQFF.

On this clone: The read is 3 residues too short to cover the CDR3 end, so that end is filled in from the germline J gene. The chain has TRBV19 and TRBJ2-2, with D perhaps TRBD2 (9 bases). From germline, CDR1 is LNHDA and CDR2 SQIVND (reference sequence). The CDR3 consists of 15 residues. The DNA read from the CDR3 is TGTGCCAGTAGTCAGGGGGCGGGGGGGGCCAACGTG. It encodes CASSQGAGGANV. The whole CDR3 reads CASSQGAGGANVLFF.

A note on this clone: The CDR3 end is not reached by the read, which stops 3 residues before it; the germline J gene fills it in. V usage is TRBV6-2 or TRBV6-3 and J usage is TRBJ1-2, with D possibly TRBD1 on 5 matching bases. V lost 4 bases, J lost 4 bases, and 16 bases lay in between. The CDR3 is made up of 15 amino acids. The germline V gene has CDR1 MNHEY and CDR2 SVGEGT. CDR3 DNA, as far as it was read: TGTGCCAGCAGTTCCCTCGAGGGGCTCGGCTATGGC. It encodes CASSSLEGLGYG. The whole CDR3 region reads CASSSLEGLGYGYTF.

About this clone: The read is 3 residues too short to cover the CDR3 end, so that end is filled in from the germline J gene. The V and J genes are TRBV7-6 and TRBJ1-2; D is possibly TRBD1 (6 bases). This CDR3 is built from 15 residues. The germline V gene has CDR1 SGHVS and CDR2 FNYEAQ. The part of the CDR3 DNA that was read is TGTGCCAGCAGTTTTAGCGGGGGGGCTTACAATGAC. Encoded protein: CASSFSGGAYND. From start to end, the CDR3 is CASSFSGGAYNDYTF.

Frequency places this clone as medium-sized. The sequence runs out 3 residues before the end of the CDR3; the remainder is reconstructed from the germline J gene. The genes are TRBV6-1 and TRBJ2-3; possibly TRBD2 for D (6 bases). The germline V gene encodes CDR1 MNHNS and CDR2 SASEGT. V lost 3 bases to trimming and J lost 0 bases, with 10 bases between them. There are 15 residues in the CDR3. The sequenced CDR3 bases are TGTGCCAGCAGTGAGGTAGCGGAAAGCACAGATACG. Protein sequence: CASSEVAESTDT. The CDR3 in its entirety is CASSEVAESTDTQYF.

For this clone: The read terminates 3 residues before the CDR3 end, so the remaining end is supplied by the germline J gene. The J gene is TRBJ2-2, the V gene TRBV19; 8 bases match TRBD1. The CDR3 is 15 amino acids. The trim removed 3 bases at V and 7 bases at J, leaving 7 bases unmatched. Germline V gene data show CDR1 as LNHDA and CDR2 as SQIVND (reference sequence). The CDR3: CASSIGTGGFGELFF. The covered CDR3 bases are TGTGCCAGTAGTATTGGTACAGGGGGGTTCGGGGAG. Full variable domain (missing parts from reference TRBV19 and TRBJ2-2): DGGITQSPKYLFRKEGQNVTLSCEQNLNHDAMYWYRQDPGQGLRLIYYSQIVNDFQKGDIAEGYSVSREKKESFPLTVTSAQKNPTAFYLCASSIGTGGFGELFFGEGSRLTVL.

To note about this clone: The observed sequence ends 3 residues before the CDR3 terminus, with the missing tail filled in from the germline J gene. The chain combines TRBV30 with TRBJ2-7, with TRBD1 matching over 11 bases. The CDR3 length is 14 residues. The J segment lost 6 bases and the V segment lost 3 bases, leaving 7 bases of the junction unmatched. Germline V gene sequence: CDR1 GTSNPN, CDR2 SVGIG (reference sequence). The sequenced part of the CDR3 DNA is TGTGCCTGGAGCCCCGGGGGACAGGGGGGCGAG. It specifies CAWSPGGQGGE. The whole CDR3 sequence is CAWSPGGQGGEQYF.

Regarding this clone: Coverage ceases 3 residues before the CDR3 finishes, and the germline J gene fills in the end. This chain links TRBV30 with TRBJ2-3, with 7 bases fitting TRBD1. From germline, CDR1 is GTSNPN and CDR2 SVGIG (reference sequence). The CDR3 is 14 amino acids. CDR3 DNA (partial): TGTGCCTGGAGTTTGTATAGGGGGCAAGAGCCG. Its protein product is CAWSLYRGQEP. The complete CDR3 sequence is CAWSLYRGQEPQYF.

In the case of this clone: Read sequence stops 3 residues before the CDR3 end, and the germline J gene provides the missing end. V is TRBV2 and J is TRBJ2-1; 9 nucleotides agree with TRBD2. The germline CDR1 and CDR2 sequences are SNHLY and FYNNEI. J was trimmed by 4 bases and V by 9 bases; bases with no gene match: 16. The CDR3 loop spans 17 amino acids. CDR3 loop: CARQREAQGPLYNEQFF. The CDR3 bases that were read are TGTGCCAGGCAGCGGGAGGCCCAGGGTCCCCTATACAATGAG. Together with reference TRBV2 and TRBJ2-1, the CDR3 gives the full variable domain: EPEVTQTPSHQVTQMGQEVILRCVPISNHLYFYWYRQILGQKVEFLVSFYNNEISEKSEIFDDQFSVERPDGSNFTLKIRSTKLEDSAMYFCARQREAQGPLYNEQFFGPGTRLTVL.

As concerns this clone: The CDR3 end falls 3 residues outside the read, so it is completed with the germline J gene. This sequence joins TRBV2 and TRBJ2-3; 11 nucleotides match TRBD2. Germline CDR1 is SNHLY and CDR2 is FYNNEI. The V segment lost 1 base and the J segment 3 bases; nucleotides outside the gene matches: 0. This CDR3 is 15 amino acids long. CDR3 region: CASSEGLAGTDTQYF. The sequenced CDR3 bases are TGTGCCAGCAGTGAAGGACTAGCGGGGACAGATACG.

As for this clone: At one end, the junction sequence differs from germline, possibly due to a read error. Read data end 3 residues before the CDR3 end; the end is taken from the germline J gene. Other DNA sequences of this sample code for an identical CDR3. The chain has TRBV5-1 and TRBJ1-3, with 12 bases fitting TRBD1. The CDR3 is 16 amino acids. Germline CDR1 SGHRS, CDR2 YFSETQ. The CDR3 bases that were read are TGCGCCAGCAGCACAGGGACAGGGGGCATGAGAAACACT. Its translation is CASSTGTGGMRNT. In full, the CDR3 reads CASSTGTGGMRNTIYF.

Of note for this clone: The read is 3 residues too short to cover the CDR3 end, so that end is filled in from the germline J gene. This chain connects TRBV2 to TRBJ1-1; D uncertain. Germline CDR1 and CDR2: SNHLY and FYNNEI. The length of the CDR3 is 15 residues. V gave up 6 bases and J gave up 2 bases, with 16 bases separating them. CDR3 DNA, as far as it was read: TGTGCCAGCAGATTAAGCCTAGGAGTCAACACTGAA. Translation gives CASRLSLGVNTE. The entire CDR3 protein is CASRLSLGVNTEAFF.

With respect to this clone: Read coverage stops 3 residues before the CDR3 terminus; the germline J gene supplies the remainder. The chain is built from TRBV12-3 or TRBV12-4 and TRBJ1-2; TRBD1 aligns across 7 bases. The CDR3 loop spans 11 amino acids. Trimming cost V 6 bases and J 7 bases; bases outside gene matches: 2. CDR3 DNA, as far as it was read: TGTGCCAGCAGCTACAGGGGTGGC. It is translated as CASSYRGG. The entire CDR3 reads CASSYRGGYTF.

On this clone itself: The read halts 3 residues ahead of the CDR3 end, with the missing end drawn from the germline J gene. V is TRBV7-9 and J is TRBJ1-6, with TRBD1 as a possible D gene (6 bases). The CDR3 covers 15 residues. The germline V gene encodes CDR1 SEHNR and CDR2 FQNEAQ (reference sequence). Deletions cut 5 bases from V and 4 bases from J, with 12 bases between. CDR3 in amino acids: CASSQSQGYNSPLHF. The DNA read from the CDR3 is TGTGCCAGCAGCCAGTCACAGGGTTATAATTCACCC. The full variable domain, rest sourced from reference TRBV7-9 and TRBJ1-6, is DTGVSQNPRHKITKRGQNVTFRCDPISEHNRLYWYRQTLGQGPEFLTYFQNEAQLEKSRLLSDRFSAERPKGSFSTLEIQRTEQGDSAMYLCASSQSQGYNSPLHFGNGTRLTVT.

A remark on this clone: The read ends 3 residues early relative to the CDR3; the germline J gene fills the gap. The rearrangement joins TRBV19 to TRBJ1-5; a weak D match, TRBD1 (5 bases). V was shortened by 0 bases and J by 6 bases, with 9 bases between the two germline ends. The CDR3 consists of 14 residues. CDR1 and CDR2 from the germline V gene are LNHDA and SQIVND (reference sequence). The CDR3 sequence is CASSIDRVGQPQHF. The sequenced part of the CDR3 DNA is TGTGCCAGTAGTATAGACAGGGTTGGTCAGCCC.

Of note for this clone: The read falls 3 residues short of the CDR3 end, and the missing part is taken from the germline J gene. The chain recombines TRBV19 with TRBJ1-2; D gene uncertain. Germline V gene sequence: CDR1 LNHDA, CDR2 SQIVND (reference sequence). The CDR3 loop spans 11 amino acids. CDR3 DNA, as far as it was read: TGTGCCAGATCCCAATCCTACGAC. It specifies CARSQSYD. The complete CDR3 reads CARSQSYDYTF.

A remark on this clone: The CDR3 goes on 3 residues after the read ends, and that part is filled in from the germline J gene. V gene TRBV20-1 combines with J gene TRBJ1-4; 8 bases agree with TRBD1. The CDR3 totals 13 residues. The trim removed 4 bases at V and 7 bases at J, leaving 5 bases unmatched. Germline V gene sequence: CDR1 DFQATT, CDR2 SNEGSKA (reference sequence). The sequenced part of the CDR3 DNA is TGCAGTGCTATACAGGGGGGCGTTGAAAAA. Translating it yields CSAIQGGVEK. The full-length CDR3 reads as CSAIQGGVEKLFF.

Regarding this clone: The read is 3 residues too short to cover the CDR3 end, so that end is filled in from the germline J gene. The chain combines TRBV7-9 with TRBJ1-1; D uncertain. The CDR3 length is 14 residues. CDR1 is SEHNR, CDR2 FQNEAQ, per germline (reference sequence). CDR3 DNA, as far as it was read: TGTGCCAGCAGCTTAGACAGCCTTAATGAAAAA. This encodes CASSLDSLNEK. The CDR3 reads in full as CASSLDSLNEKAFF.

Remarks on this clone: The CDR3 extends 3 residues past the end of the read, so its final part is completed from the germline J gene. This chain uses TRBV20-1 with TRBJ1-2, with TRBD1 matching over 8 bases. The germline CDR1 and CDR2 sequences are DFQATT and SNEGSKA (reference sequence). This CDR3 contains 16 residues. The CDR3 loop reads CSARDSGTGGGRGYTF. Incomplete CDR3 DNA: TGCAGTGCTAGAGATTCGGGGACAGGAGGAGGTAGGGGC.

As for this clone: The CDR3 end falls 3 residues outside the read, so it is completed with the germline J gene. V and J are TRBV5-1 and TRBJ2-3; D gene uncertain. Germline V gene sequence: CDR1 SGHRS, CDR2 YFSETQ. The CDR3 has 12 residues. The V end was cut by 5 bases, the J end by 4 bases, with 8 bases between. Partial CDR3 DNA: TGCGCCAGCAGACTGGTCTCAGATACG. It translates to CASRLVSDT. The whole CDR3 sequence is CASRLVSDTQYF.

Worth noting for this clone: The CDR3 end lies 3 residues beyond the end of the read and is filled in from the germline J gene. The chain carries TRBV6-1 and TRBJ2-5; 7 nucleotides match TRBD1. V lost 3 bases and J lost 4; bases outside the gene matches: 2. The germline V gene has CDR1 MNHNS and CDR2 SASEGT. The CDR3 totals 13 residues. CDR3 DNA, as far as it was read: TGTGCCAGCAGTGATGGACAGGCAGAGACC. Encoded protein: CASSDGQAET. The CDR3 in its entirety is CASSDGQAETQYF.

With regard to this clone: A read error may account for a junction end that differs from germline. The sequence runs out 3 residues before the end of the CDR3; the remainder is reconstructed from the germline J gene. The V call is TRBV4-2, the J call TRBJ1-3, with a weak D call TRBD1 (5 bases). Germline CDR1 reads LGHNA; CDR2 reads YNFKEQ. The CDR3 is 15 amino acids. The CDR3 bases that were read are TGCGCCAGCAGCCAAGATTCGGCAGGGAGGAACACC. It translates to CASSQDSAGRNT. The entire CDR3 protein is CASSQDSAGRNTIYF.